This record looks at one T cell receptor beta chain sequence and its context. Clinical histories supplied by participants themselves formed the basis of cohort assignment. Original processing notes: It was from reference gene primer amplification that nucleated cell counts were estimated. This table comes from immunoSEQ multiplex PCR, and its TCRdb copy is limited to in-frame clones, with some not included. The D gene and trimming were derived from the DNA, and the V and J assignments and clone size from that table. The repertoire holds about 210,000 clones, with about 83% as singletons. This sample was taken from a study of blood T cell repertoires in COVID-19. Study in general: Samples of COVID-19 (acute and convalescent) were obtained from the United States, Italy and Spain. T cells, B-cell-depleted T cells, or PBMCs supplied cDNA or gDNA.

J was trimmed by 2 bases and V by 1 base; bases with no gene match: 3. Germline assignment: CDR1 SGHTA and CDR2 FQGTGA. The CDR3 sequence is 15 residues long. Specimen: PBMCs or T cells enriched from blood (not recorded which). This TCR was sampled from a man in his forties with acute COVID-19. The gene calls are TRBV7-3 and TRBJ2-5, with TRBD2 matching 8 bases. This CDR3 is CASSLISGEQETQYF. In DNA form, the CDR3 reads TGTGCCAGCAGCTTAATTAGCGGGGAACAAGAGACCCAGTACTTC.